These 30 T cell receptor beta chains share one sample of origin, sequenced in a study of T cells in Graves' hyperthyroidism and ophthalmopathy. From RNA transcripts, TCR beta CDR3 regions were amplified. HTBI primers were used for first-round RT-PCR of the TCR CDR3. TCRdb fed the multiplex PCR reads into MiXCR, producing one record per CDR3 protein. The sample has roughly 700,000 distinct CDR3 sequences; 13% to 15% are singletons. Input material: blood. All receptors come from a woman under 30 with Graves' hyperthyroidism.

This clonotype was counted a single time. The rearrangement uses TRBV7-2 and TRBJ1-5; D call uncertain. The CDR3 length is 14 residues. Germline V gene sequence: CDR1 SGHTA, CDR2 FQGNSA. V was shortened by 3 bases and J by 9 bases, with 15 bases between the two germline ends. CDR3 in amino acids: CASSLSHGPGPQHF. DNA for the CDR3: TGTGCCAGCAGCTTGTCACACGGACCGGGGCCCCAGCATTTT.

In its sample, this clonotype was seen a few times. V usage is TRBV6-1 and J usage is TRBJ1-2; 10 positions agree with TRBD1. Germline CDR1 reads MNHNS; CDR2 reads SASEGT. V shed 5 bases and J 4 bases; nucleotides not matched to a gene: 7. The CDR3 contains 15 residues. The DNA of the CDR3 is TGTGCCAGCAGTCCCCGGGACAGGGGAGGCTATGGCTACACCTTC. As protein: CASSPRDRGGYGYTF.

This clonotype has a handful of counts. The chain carries TRBV12-3 or TRBV12-4 and TRBJ2-7, with 9 bases identical to TRBD2. V lost 8 bases and J lost 4; bases outside the gene matches: 6. The CDR3 has 13 residues. Written as DNA, the CDR3 is TGTGCCAGCCGGGCGGGAGGGCCTTACGAGCAGTACTTC. Translated: CASRAGGPYEQYF.

This clonotype was seen repeatedly, ten times or more. This chain links TRBV6-1 with TRBJ1-5, with D hard to call. Germline lookup yields CDR1 MNHNS and CDR2 SASEGT. The CDR3 has 16 amino acids. Trimming removed 5 bases from V and 3 bases from J, with 17 bases in between. CDR3 nucleotide sequence: TGTGCCAGCAGTCTCGGGCCCCGCAAGGCCAATCAGCCCCAGCATTTT. Translating gives CASSLGPRKANQPQHF.

This clonotype showed up many times. V and J are TRBV28 and TRBJ2-7; 11 bases agree with TRBD2. The trim removed 3 bases at V and 5 bases at J, leaving 3 bases unmatched. Per germline, CDR1 MDHEN and CDR2 SYDVKM. The CDR3 extends over 14 amino acids. CDR3 sequence: CASSLTSGIHEQYF. The CDR3, as DNA: TGTGCCAGCAGTTTGACTAGCGGGATCCACGAGCAGTACTTC.

Turning to this clonotype: A much bigger clone sits one base away, suggesting this may be a read error. This chain uses TRBV28 with TRBJ2-7; 9 nucleotides agree with TRBD2. The end of the DNA is better explained by TRBJ2-1, so the J call may be wrong. Germline assignment: CDR1 MDHEN and CDR2 SYDVKM. The CDR3 is made up of 15 amino acids. DNA for the CDR3: TGTGCCAGCAGTTTTGGGCTAGCGGGATCCTACGAGCAGTTCTTC. This sequence encodes CASSFGLAGSYEQFF.

The rearrangement uses TRBV19 and TRBJ2-3; D may be TRBD1 (6 bases). Germline-derived CDR1 and CDR2 are LNHDA and SQIVND (reference sequence). V lost 5 bases, J lost 2 bases, and 14 bases lay in between. This CDR3 contains 15 residues. The CDR3 nucleotides are TGTGCCAGTAGTGGTGGGACACCATTCACAGATACGCAGTATTTT. Amino acids: CASSGGTPFTDTQYF.

The sample holds a few counts of this clonotype. V gene TRBV9 combines with J gene TRBJ2-5; tentatively, D is TRBD1 (7 bases). The CDR3 is 15 amino acids. With 0 bases removed from V and 4 bases from J, the gap between germline ends came to 13 bases. Germline V CDR1 and CDR2: SGDLS, YYNGEE. The CDR3 sequence: CASSVAQGGAETQYF. DNA of the CDR3: TGTGCCAGCAGCGTAGCTCAGGGGGGCGCAGAGACCCAGTACTTC.

The chain employs TRBV27 and TRBJ2-3; no reliable D call. The germline V gene has CDR1 MNHEY and CDR2 SMNVEV (reference sequence). This CDR3 contains 12 residues. The V gene lost 4 bases and the J gene lost 6 bases, with 8 bases spanning the gap. CDR3: CASSSYPDTQYF. In DNA, the CDR3 is TGTGCCAGCAGTTCCTACCCGGATACGCAGTATTTT.

This clonotype has a handful of counts. V is TRBV7-9 and J is TRBJ2-3; D not resolved. CDR1 is SEHNR and CDR2 is FQNEAQ in the germline V gene (reference sequence). This CDR3 contains 14 residues. V lost 5 bases and J 4 bases, leaving 13 bases between the germline ends. Here the CDR3 reads CASSRSLGADTQYF. The CDR3 coding sequence is TGTGCCAGCAGCCGAAGCTTGGGTGCAGATACGCAGTATTTT. Filled out from reference TRBV7-9 and TRBJ2-3, the complete variable domain reads DTGVSQNPRHKITKRGQNVTFRCDPISEHNRLYWYRQTLGQGPEFLTYFQNEAQLEKSRLLSDRFSAERPKGSFSTLEIQRTEQGDSAMYLCASSRSLGADTQYFGPGTRLTVL.

The chain couples TRBV27 to TRBJ2-5; TRBD1 matches at 9 bases. Trimming cost V 3 bases and J 2 bases; bases outside gene matches: 4. CDR1 and CDR2 (germline): MNHEY, SMNVEV (reference sequence). This CDR3 has 15 amino acids. This CDR3 reads CASSFDRGGQETQYF. The CDR3 DNA reads as TGTGCCAGCAGTTTCGACAGGGGGGGACAAGAGACCCAGTACTTC.

The chain joins TRBV6-1 to TRBJ2-6; TRBD2 matches at 8 bases. V dropped 5 bases and J dropped 0; count of bases not matched to a gene: 6. CDR3 length equals 17 residues. Germline values: CDR1 MNHNS, CDR2 SASEGT. CDR3 region: CASSSSGSSSGANVLTF. DNA of the CDR3: TGTGCCAGCAGTTCTAGCGGGTCCAGCTCTGGGGCCAACGTCCTGACTTTC.

In this sample, this clonotype turned up many times. The chain employs TRBV3-1 and TRBJ2-1, with a possible D match to TRBD2 (5 bases). CDR1 and CDR2 (germline): LGHDT, YNNKEL (reference sequence). This CDR3 has 14 residues. V lost 0 bases to trimming and J lost 4 bases, with 7 bases between them. CDR3 sequence reads: CASSQDGGYNEQFF. The CDR3 bases are TGTGCCAGCAGCCAAGATGGAGGATACAATGAGCAGTTCTTC.

This clonotype was observed a handful of times. The CDR3 sequence is CSAWGTESYEQYF. The CDR3 nucleotides read TGCAGTGCTTGGGGAACAGAATCCTACGAGCAGTACTTC. The chain uses TRBV20-1 and TRBJ2-7; D gene unclear. This CDR3 is 13 amino acids long. Germline V lookup: CDR1 DFQATT, CDR2 SNEGSKA (reference sequence). Trimming took 5 bases from V and 1 from J, leaving 12 bases between them.

The chain recombines TRBV6-1 with TRBJ2-3; 7 nucleotides match TRBD1. The CDR3 covers 14 residues. Germline V lookup: CDR1 MNHNS, CDR2 SASEGT. V shed 6 bases and J 6 bases; nucleotides not matched to a gene: 9. The CDR3 reads CASSLETGKDTQYF. The CDR3 coding sequence is TGTGCCAGCAGCCTCGAGACAGGGAAGGATACGCAGTATTTT.

This clonotype was detected ten times or more. The chain links TRBV11-2 to TRBJ2-2, with TRBD2 matching over 7 bases. With 7 bases clipped from V and 7 bases from J, the junction kept 12 bases outside the gene matches. The CDR3 extends over 15 amino acids. Germline values: CDR1 SGHAT, CDR2 FQNNGV. CDR3 loop: CASTKGAGTRGELFF. CDR3 bases: TGTGCCAGCACCAAAGGAGCGGGAACCCGCGGGGAGCTGTTTTTT.

This clonotype has a handful of counts. The J gene is TRBJ1-5, the V gene TRBV19, with 7 bases aligning to TRBD1. Trimming removed 8 bases from V and 4 bases from J; junction bases left unmatched: 17. The CDR3 has 17 amino acids. Germline CDR1 LNHDA, CDR2 SQIVND (reference sequence). The CDR3: CASWSGTGEWRNQPQHF. The CDR3 DNA follows: TGTGCCAGTTGGTCGGGAACAGGGGAGTGGAGGAATCAGCCCCAGCATTTT.

This clonotype was found a few times. V usage is TRBV5-1 and J usage is TRBJ2-2; D gene unclear. Trimming took 5 bases from V and 6 from J, leaving 14 bases between them. The CDR3 length is 14 residues. Germline lookup yields CDR1 SGHRS and CDR2 YFSETQ. CDR3 bases: TGCGCCAGCAGGCCCTTGATAAGTCCCGGGGAGCTGTTTTTT. Translation gives CASRPLISPGELFF.

This clonotype was seen many times. The gene calls are TRBV7-9 and TRBJ2-7; D unresolved. The CDR3 extends over 15 amino acids. CDR1 and CDR2 from the germline V gene are SEHNR and FQNEAQ (reference sequence). V lost 0 bases and J 5 bases, leaving 14 bases between the germline ends. The CDR3 bases are TGTGCCAGCAGCTTAGCACACGTCCCTGGGAACGAGCAGTACTTC. Encoded protein: CASSLAHVPGNEQYF.

V and J are TRBV9 and TRBJ2-1, with TRBD2 identical over 7 bases. Germline CDR1 and CDR2: SGDLS and YYNGEE. The CDR3 covers 13 residues. J gave up 7 bases and V 5 bases, and 6 bases lay outside the gene matches. CDR3 loop: CASSSGGSNEQFF. Written as DNA, the CDR3 is TGTGCCAGCAGTTCCGGCGGGAGTAATGAGCAGTTCTTC.

The chain uses TRBV28 and TRBJ1-5, with D possibly being TRBD1 (5 bases). V was cut by 3 bases and J by 5 bases, with 17 bases left in between. Per the germline V gene, CDR1 is MDHEN and CDR2 is SYDVKM. The CDR3 has 16 amino acids. The CDR3 sequence: CASSLGPAAPHQPQHF. CDR3 in DNA: TGTGCCAGCAGTTTGGGGCCGGCGGCCCCCCATCAGCCCCAGCATTTT.

The genes are TRBV6-5 and TRBJ2-7; TRBD1 agrees at 7 bases. This CDR3 comprises 15 residues. The V gene's germline CDR1 is MNHEY and CDR2 SVGAGI. V was pared by 2 bases and J by 1 base, with 5 bases of the junction left unmatched. In DNA, the CDR3 is TGTGCCAGCAGTTACGCGACAGGGTCGTCCTACGAGCAGTACTTC. It specifies CASSYATGSSYEQYF.

The chain couples TRBV29-1 to TRBJ2-1; D may be TRBD2 (6 bases). Germline V gene sequence: CDR1 SQVTM, CDR2 ANQGSEA. CDR3 length: 13 amino acids. Trimming removed 7 bases at V and 7 bases at J, with 17 bases between. The CDR3 nucleotides are TGCAGCGGTGGGACTTTAGGGCGGAATGAGCAGTTCTTC. Its translation is CSGGTLGRNEQFF.

This clonotype has ten or more counts. The rearrangement links TRBV18 to TRBJ2-5; D not certain. Germline loops: CDR1 KGHSH, CDR2 LQKENI. CDR3 length: 13 amino acids. V lost 1 base to trimming and J lost 1 base, with 4 bases between them. The chain's CDR3 is CASSPQVQETQYF. The DNA of the CDR3 is TGTGCCAGCTCACCACAGGTCCAAGAGACCCAGTACTTC.

The genes are TRBV6-5 and TRBJ2-2; possible D gene TRBD2, 6 bases. Germline lookup yields CDR1 MNHEY and CDR2 SVGAGI. The V end lost 2 bases, the J end lost 2 bases, and 15 bases lay between the germline ends. This CDR3 contains 17 residues. The chain's CDR3 is CASSYLSGSHNTGELFF. The CDR3 nucleotides read TGTGCCAGCAGTTACCTCTCCGGGAGCCATAACACCGGGGAGCTGTTTTTT.

This clonotype occurred many times. The genes are TRBV4-1 and TRBJ2-7; TRBD1 matches at 7 bases. The CDR3 totals 14 residues. Germline CDR1 and CDR2: MGHRA and YSYEKL. After removal of 4 bases from V and 7 bases from J, the junction contained 10 bases not matched to a gene. The CDR3 bases are TGCGCCAGCAGCCGGGACAGAACCTCGGAGGAGCAGTACTTC. It translates to CASSRDRTSEEQYF.

This clonotype was counted at least ten times. The J gene is TRBJ2-7, the V gene TRBV3-1, with D perhaps TRBD2 (6 bases). This CDR3 contains 16 residues. Trimming cost V 4 bases and J 7 bases, with 23 bases left between them. Germline V gene lookup returns CDR1 LGHDT and CDR2 YNNKEL (reference sequence). In nucleotides, the CDR3 is TGTGCCAGCAGCCCTCTAGGTGGGCGGGGCCGGGATGAGCAGTACTTC. Translating it yields CASSPLGGRGRDEQYF.

This clonotype appeared a few times. A read error may account for a junction end that differs from germline. The chain uses TRBV7-6 and TRBJ2-5; 8 positions match TRBD2. The CDR3 has 18 residues. Germline assignment: CDR1 SGHVS and CDR2 FNYEAQ. CDR3 DNA: TGTGCTAGCAGCTTAAGCCCCCTGTTTAGCGGGGCCCAAGAGACCCAGTACTTC. This sequence encodes CASSLSPLFSGAQETQYF.

This clonotype was seen ten or more times. The V call is TRBV12-3 or TRBV12-4, the J call TRBJ1-6, with D hard to call. V shed 3 bases and J shed 9 bases, with 18 bases lying between them. This CDR3 is built from 16 residues. In DNA form, the CDR3 reads TGTGCCAGCAGTTTTTGGATCCCAAAAGGGCGTTCACCCCTCCACTTT. This encodes CASSFWIPKGRSPLHF.

This clonotype showed up many times. This chain joins TRBV20-1 and TRBJ2-3; 8 bases align to TRBD2. The germline CDR1 and CDR2 sequences are DFQATT and SNEGSKA (reference sequence). Trimming at V came to 0 bases and at J to 0 bases, leaving 8 bases not matched to a gene. There are 17 residues in the CDR3. The CDR3 region has the DNA TGCAGTGCTAGAGATCCCCGGGAGCGGGAGAGCACAGATACGCAGTATTTT. Translating gives CSARDPRERESTDTQYF.